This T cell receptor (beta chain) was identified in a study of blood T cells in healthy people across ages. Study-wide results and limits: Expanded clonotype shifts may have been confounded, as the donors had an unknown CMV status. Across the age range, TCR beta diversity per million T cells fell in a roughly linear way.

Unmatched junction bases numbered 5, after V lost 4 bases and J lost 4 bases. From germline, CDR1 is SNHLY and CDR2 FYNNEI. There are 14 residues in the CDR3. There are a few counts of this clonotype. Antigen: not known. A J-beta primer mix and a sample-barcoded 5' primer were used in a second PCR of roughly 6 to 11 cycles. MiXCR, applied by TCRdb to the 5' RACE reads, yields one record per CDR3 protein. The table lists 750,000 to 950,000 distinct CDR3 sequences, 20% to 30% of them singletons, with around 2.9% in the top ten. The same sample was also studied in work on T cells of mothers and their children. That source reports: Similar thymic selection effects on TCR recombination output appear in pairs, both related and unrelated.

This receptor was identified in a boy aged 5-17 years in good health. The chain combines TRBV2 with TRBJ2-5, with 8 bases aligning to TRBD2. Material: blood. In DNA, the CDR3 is TGTGCCAGCAGTGTTATAGCGGGGACAGAGACCCAGTACTTC. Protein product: CASSVIAGTETQYF. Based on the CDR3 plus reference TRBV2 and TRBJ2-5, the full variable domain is EPEVTQTPSHQVTQMGQEVILRCVPISNHLYFYWYRQILGQKVEFLVSFYNNEISEKSEIFDDQFSVERPDGSNFTLKIRSTKLEDSAMYFCASSVIAGTETQYFGPGTRLLVL.